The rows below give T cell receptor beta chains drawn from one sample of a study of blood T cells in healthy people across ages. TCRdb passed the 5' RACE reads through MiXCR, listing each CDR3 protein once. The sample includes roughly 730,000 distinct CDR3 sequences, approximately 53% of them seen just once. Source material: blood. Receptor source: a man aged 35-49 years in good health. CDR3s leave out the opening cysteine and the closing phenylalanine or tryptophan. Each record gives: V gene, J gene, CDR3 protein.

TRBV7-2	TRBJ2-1	ASSLATAQQF
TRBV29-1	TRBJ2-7	SVEDLSGLVTYEQY
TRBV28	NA	ASRASGSVYEQY
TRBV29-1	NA	SAHQTTGQSYNEQY
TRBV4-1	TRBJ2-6	ASSQEPTNRGAGANVLT
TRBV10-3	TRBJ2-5	AISAEGGRIYETQY
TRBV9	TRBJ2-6	ASSVAPSGANVLT
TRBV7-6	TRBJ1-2	ATQGYNYGYT
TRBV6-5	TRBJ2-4	ASKGGVNIQY
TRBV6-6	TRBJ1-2	ASSTGSGYT
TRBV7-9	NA	ASSRGDAWTIQY
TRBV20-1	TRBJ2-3	SARTGGLPWDTQY
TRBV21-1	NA	ASSKAPLTIYEQY
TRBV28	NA	ASIPGGQNEQF
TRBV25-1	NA	ASSEFSTGETQY
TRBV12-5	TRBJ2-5	ASGPRDRGIGTQY
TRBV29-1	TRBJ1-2	SVEGDRGDYGYT
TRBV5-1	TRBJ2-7	ASSSARDRGPYEQY
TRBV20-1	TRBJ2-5	SARDPGRETQY
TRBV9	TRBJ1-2	ASSAITGFYGYT
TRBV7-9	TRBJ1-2	ASSRGEGDLGYT
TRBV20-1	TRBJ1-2	SVRDDSLYGYT
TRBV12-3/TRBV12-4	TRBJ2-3	ASSLPRGASIDTQY
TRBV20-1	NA	SALDSGRTHEQY
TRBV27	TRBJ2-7	ASSLCGISSYEQY
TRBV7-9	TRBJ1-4	ASSLGASTNEKLF
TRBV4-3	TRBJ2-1	ASSQGQGSGEQF
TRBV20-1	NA	SATAGGRETQF
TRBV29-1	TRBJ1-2	SVESLFSNYGYT
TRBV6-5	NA	ASSYSLDGGEFYNEQY
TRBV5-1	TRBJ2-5	ASSQSWETQY
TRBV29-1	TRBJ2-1	SVPGQANNEQF
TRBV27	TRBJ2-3	ASSLADSTDTQY
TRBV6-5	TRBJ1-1	ASSSTGDSEAF
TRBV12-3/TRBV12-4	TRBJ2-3	ASKKGGAGDTQY
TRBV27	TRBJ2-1	ASSFALATYNEQF
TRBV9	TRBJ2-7	ASSAGDSRLDYEQY
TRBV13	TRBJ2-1	ASSSIAFSGAGANNEQF
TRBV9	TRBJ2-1	ASSVEVRLGRGNEQF
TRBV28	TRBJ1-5	ASRRQVFSNQPQH
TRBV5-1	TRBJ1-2	ASSLEPGELYGYT
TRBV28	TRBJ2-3	ASSPAERTNTDTQY
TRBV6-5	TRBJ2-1	ASRPSGLAEFEQF
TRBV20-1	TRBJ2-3	SARDLGRGGPDTQY
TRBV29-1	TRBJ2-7	SVASGTRGTYEQY
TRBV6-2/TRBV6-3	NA	ASSYSVEAAGLGGLPYEQY
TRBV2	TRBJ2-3	ACGDRVADTQY
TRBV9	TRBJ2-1	ASSGGQGGGEQF
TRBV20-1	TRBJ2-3	SASRTSEADTQY
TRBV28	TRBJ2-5	ASISTGVGPWGQETQY
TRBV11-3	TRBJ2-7	ASRRRGQGLHEQY
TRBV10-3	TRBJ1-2	AISPDRRTGYT
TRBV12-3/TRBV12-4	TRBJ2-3	ASSSGGGTDTQY
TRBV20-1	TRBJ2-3	SASGDREIDTQY
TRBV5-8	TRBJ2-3	ASSLGRANTDTQY
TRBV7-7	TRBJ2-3	ASSEGRVSDTQY